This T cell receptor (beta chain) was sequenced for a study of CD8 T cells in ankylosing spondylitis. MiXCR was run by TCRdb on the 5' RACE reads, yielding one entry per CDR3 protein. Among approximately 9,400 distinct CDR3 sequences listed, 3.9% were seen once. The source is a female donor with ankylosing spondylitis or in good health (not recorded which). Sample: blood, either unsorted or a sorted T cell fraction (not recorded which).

CDR3 sequence: CASSFGTGGSYEQYF. The CDR3 DNA follows: TGTGCCAGCAGCTTCGGGACAGGGGGCTCCTACGAGCAGTACTTC. V gene TRBV9 combines with J gene TRBJ2-7; TRBD1 agrees at 11 bases. V shed 4 bases, J shed 0 bases, and the junction held 3 bases outside the gene matches. The CDR3 has 15 amino acids. Germline CDR1 and CDR2: SGDLS and YYNGEE. Full variable domain (rest looked up from reference TRBV9 and TRBJ2-7): DSGVTQTPKHLITATGQRVTLRCSPRSGDLSVYWYQQSLDQGLQFLIQYYNGEERAKGNILERFSAQQFPDLHSELNLSSLELGDSALYFCASSFGTGGSYEQYFGPGTRLTVT.